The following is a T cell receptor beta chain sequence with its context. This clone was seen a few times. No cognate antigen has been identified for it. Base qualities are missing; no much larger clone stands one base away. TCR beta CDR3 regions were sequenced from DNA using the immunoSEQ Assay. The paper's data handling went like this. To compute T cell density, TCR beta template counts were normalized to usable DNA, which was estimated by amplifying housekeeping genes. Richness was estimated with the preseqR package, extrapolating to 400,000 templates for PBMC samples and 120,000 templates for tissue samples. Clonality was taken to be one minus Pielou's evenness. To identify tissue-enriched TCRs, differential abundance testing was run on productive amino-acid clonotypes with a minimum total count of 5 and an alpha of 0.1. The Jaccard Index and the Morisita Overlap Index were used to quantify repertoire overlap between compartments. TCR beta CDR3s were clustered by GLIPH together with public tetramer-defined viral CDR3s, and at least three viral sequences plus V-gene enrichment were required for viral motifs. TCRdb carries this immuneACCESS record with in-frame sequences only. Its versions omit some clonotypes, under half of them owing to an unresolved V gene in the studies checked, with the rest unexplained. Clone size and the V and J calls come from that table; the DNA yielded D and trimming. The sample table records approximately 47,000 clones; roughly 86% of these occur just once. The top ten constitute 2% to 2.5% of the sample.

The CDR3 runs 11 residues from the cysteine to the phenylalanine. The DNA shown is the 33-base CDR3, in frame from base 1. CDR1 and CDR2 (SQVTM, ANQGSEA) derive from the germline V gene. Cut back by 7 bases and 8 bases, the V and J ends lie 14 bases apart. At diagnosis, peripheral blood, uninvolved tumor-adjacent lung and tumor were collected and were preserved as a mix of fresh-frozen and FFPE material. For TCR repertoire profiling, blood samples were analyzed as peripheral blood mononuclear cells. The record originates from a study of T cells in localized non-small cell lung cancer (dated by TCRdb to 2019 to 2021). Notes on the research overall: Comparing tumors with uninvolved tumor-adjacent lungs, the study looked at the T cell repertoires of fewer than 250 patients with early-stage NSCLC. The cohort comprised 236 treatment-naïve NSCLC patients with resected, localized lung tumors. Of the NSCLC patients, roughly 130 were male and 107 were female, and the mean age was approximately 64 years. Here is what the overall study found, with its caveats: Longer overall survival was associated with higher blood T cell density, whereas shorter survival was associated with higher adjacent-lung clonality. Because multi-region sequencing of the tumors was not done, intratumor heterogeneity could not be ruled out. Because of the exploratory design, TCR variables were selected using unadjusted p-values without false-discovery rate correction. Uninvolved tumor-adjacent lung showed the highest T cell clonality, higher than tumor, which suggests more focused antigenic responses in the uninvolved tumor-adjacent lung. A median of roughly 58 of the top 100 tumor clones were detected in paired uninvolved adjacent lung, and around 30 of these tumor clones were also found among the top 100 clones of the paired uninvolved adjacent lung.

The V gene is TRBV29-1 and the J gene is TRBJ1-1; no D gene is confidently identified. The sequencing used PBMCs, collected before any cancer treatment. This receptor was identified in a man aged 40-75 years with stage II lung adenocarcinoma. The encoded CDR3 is CSARSKGEAFF. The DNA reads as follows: TGCAGCGCCCGAAGTAAAGGGGAAGCTTTCTTT.